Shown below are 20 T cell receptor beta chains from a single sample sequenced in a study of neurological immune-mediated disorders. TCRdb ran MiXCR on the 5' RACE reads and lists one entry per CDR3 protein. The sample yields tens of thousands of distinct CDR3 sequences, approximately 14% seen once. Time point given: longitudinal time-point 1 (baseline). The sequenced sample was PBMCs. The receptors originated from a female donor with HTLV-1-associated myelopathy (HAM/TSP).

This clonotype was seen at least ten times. The CDR3 sequence is CASGLTTDTQYF. The CDR3 region has the DNA TGCGCCAGCGGGTTAACCACAGATACGCAGTATTTT. The J gene is TRBJ2-3, the V gene TRBV5-1; no clear D. V was clipped by 7 bases and J by 2 bases, with 8 bases between them. Germline-derived CDR1 and CDR2 are SGHRS and YFSETQ. The CDR3 contains 12 residues.

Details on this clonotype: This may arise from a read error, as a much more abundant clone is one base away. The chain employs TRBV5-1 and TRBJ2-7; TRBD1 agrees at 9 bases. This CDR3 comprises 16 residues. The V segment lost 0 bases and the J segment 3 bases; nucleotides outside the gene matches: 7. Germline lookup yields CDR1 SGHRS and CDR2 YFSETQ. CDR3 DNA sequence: TGCGCCAGCAGCTTGGCCTCGGGACAGGGACTCTACGAGCAGTACTTC. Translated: CASSLASGQGLYEQYF.

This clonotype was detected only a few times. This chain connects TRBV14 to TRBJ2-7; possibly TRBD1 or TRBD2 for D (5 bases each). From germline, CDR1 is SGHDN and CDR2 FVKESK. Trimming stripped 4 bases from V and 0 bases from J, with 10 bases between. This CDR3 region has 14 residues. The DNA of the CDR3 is TGTGCCAGCAGCCCATGGGGGTCCTCCTACGAGCAGTACTTC. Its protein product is CASSPWGSSYEQYF.

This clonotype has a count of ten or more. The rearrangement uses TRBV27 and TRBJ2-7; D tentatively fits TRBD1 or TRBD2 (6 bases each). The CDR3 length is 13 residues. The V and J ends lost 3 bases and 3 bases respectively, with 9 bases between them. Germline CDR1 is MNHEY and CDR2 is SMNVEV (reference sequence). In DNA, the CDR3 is TGTGCCAGCAGTTTCCGGGGGCTCTACGAGCAGTACTTC. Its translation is CASSFRGLYEQYF.

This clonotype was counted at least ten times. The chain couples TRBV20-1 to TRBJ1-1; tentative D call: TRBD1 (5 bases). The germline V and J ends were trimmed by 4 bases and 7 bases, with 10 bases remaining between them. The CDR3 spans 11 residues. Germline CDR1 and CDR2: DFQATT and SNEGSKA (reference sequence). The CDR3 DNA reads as TGCAGTGCTATGACCCAGGGTGAAGCTTTCTTT. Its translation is CSAMTQGEAFF.

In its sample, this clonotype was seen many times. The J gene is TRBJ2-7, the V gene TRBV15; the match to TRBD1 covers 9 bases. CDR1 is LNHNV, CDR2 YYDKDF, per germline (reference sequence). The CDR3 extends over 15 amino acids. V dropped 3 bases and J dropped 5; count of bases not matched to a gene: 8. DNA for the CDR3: TGTGCCACCAGCAGCTTAACAGGGGGCGGCGACGAGCAGTACTTC. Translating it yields CATSSLTGGGDEQYF.

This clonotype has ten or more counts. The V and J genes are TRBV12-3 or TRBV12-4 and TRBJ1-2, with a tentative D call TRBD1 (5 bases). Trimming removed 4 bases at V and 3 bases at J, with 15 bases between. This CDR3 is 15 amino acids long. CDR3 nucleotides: TGTGCCAGCAGTTACGTTCAGGGTTTAGACTATGGCTACACCTTC. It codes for CASSYVQGLDYGYTF.

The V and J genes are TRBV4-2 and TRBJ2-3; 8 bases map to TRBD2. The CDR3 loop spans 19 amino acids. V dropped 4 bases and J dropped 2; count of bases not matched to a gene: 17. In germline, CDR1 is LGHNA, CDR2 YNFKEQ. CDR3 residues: CASSLNPQGSGGITDTQYF. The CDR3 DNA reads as TGTGCCAGCAGCCTCAACCCACAGGGAAGCGGGGGAATCACAGATACGCAGTATTTT.

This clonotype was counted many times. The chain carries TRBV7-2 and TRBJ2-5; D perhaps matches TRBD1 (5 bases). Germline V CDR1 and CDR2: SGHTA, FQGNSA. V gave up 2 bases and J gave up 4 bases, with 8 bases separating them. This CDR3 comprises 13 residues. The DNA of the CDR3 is TGTGCCAGCAGCTTATCGCAGGGAGAGACCCAGTACTTC. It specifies CASSLSQGETQYF.

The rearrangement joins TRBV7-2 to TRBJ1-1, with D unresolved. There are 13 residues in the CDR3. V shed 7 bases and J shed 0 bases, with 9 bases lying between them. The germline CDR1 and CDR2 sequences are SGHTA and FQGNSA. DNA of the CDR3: TGTGCCAGCACCCCTGCCTTGAACACTGAAGCTTTCTTT. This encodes CASTPALNTEAFF.

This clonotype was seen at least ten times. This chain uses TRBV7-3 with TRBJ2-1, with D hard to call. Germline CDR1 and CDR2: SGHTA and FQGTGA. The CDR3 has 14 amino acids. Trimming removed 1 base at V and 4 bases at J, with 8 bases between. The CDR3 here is CASSLNSGYNEQFF. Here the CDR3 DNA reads TGTGCCAGCAGCTTAAATTCAGGTTACAATGAGCAGTTCTTC.

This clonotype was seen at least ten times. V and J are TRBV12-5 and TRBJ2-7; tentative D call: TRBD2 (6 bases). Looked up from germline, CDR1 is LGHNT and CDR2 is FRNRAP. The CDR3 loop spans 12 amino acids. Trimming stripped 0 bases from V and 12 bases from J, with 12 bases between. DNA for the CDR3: TGTGCTAGTGGTTTGGTACGCGGGGATCTGTACTTC. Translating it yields CASGLVRGDLYF.

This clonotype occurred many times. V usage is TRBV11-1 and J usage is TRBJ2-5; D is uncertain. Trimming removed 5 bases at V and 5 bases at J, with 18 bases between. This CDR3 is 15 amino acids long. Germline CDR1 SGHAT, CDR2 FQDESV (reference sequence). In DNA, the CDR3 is TGTGCCAGCAGCACTTCGAGACGATTTGGCGAGACCCAGTACTTC. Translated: CASSTSRRFGETQYF.

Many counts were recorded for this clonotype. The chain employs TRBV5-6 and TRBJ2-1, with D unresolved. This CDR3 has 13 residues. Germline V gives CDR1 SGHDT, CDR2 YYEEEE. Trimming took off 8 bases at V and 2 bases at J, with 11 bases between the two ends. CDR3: CASAKGTYNEQFF. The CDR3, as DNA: TGTGCCAGTGCTAAAGGGACCTACAATGAGCAGTTCTTC.

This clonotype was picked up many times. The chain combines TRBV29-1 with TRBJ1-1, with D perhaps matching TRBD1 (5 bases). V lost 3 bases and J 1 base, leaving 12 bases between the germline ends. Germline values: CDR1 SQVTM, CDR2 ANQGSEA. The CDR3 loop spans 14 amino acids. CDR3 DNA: TGCAGCGTTGAGTCGGGACCGGAGAACACTGAAGCTTTCTTT. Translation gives CSVESGPENTEAFF.

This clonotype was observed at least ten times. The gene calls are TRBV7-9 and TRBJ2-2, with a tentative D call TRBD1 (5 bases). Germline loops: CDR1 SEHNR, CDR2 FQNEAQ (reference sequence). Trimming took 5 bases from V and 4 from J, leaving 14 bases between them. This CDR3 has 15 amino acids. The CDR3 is CASSLNQGPTGELFF. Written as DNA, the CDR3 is TGTGCCAGCAGCCTAAACCAGGGTCCCACCGGGGAGCTGTTTTTT.

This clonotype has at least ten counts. Here the CDR3 reads CASSTGSVGGAYEQYF. CDR3 DNA: TGTGCCAGCAGCACGGGGAGTGTCGGGGGGGCCTACGAGCAGTACTTC. The V call is TRBV7-2, the J call TRBJ2-7; 8 bases agree with TRBD2. Germline assignment: CDR1 SGHTA and CDR2 FQGNSA. The CDR3 totals 16 residues. The V gene end was trimmed by 5 bases and the J gene end by 2 bases; junction bases not matched to a gene: 11.

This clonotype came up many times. CDR3 DNA sequence: TGTGCCAGCAGCCCTCGCGAGGATGGCTACACCTTC. Its translation: CASSPREDGYTF. J is TRBJ1-2 and V is TRBV7-9; D is uncertain. Trimming cost V 5 bases and J 6 bases, with 10 bases left between them. The germline V gene has CDR1 SEHNR and CDR2 FQNEAQ (reference sequence). This CDR3 is built from 12 residues.

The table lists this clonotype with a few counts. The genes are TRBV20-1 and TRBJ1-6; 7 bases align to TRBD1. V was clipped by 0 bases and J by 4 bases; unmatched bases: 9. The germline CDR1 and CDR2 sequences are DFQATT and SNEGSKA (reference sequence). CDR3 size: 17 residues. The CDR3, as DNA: TGCAGTGCTAGAGAGGGTAACCGGGACAGATATAATTCACCCCTCCACTTT. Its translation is CSAREGNRDRYNSPLHF.

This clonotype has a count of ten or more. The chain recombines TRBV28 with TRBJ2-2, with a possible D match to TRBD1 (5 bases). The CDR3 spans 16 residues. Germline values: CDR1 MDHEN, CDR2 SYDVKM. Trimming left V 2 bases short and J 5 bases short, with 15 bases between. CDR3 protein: CASSLLGRVRTGELFF. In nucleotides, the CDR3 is TGTGCCAGCAGTTTACTAGGCAGGGTTAGGACCGGGGAGCTGTTTTTT.